These 6 T cell receptor beta chains were sequenced from one sample in a study of T cell responses to AZD1222 COVID-19 vaccine. TCRdb's table, derived via immunoSEQ multiplex PCR, lists solely in-frame clones and lacks some. The top ten hold around 1% of the sample, which has approximately 190,000 clones, approximately 93% seen once. This material consisted of peripheral blood, taken 28 days after the second AZD1222 dose. The receptors derive from an adult who received the AZD1222 COVID-19 vaccine.

The rearrangement uses TRBV7-9 and TRBJ1-2, with a weak D call TRBD1 (5 bases). V was trimmed by 3 bases and J by 5 bases, leaving 10 bases between them. This CDR3 spans 13 amino acids. CDR1 is SEHNR and CDR2 is FQNEAQ in the germline V gene (reference sequence). Written as DNA, the CDR3 is TGTGCCAGCAGCTTGGGGACGGCTTATGGCTACACCTTC. This encodes CASSLGTAYGYTF.

Details on this clone: At the DNA level, this CDR3 is encoded by other sequences in the same sample as well. This chain links TRBV10-3 with TRBJ2-7; tentative D call: TRBD1 (5 bases). Looked up from germline, CDR1 is ENHRY and CDR2 is SYGVKD. Between the trimmed V and J ends, which lost 0 bases and 4 bases, there was a span of 10 bases. This CDR3 is 14 amino acids long. CDR3 sequence reads: CAISESGLSYEQYF. In DNA form, the CDR3 reads TGTGCCATCAGTGAGTCGGGGCTCTCTTACGAGCAGTACTTC.

In its sample, this clone was seen once. The chain carries TRBV28 and TRBJ1-2; a possible D gene is TRBD1 (6 bases). Trimming shortened V by 4 bases and J by 1 base, and 13 bases separated the two germline ends. CDR1 is MDHEN and CDR2 is SYDVKM in the germline V gene. There are 15 residues in the CDR3. CDR3: CASSSTGSDNYGYTF. DNA of the CDR3: TGTGCCAGCAGTTCAACAGGGAGTGATAACTATGGCTACACCTTC.

V usage is TRBV9 and J usage is TRBJ1-1, with 9 bases lining up with TRBD1. V was pared by 3 bases and J by 12 bases, with 9 bases of the junction left unmatched. In germline, CDR1 is SGDLS, CDR2 YYNGEE. This CDR3 has 13 amino acids. The CDR3 reads CASSAGQGVASFF. The CDR3 DNA reads as TGTGCCAGCAGCGCGGGACAGGGAGTCGCTTCTTTCTTT.

The rearrangement joins TRBV27 to TRBJ2-7, with a possible D match to TRBD1 (5 bases). The CDR3 consists of 13 residues. V was pared by 5 bases and J by 3 bases, with 11 bases between. Per the germline V gene, CDR1 is MNHEY and CDR2 is SMNVEV (reference sequence). This CDR3 is CASSRDSNYEQYF. CDR3 in DNA: TGTGCCAGCAGTCGCGACAGTAACTACGAGCAGTACTTC.

The V and J genes are TRBV9 and TRBJ1-2; weak D call: TRBD1 (5 bases). With 3 bases removed from V and 4 bases from J, the gap between germline ends came to 10 bases. Germline CDR1 and CDR2: SGDLS and YYNGEE. The CDR3 is 13 amino acids. This CDR3 reads CASSATVTYGYTF. The CDR3 region has the DNA TGTGCCAGCAGCGCGACAGTTACCTATGGCTACACCTTC.